This TCR beta chain was sequenced during a study of blood T cells in healthy people across ages. General study points: The study regarded diversity estimates from one million T cells as underestimates.

Of note for this clonotype: The target antigen is unknown.

V shed 1 base and J 8 bases; nucleotides not matched to a gene: 12. Germline V CDR1 and CDR2: SGDLS, YYNGEE. CDR3 length equals 16 residues. A sample-barcoded 5' primer and a J-beta primer mix were used in a second PCR of roughly 7 to 12 cycles. Tags on each cDNA molecule came from a template-switch adaptor with 12 random nucleotides. TCRdb re-derived calls from the 5' RACE reads in MiXCR, one entry per CDR3 protein. The sample gives some 1.5 million distinct CDR3 sequences, 28% of which show up once; roughly 8% is in the top ten. This rearrangement joins TRBV9 to TRBJ2-1; 7 positions match TRBD2. The source material was blood. This clonotype originated in a woman in her thirties in good health. The CDR3 loop is CASSVPLVGGRDEQFF. The CDR3 region has the DNA TGTGCCAGCAGCGTACCCCTGGTAGGAGGGAGGGATGAGCAGTTCTTC. Based on the CDR3 plus reference TRBV9 and TRBJ2-1, the full variable domain is DSGVTQTPKHLITATGQRVTLRCSPRSGDLSVYWYQQSLDQGLQFLIQYYNGEERAKGNILERFSAQQFPDLHSELNLSSLELGDSALYFCASSVPLVGGRDEQFFGPGTRLTVL.